This entry describes one TCR beta chain. What it binds is unknown. This record belongs to a study of metastatic and nonmetastatic thyroid tumors. Study at large: From malignant and benign thyroid patients, repertoires in blood and in tumor or nodule tissue were compared. Study-level results: For both blood and tumor, malignant thyroid tumors reportedly showed significantly higher TCR beta diversity than benign nodules did.

The CDR3 covers 16 residues. Germline CDR1 and CDR2: MNHNS and SASEGT. J gave up 5 bases and V 6 bases, and 13 bases lay outside the gene matches. No patient received treatment before thyroid surgery. In the original analysis: A papillary thyroid cancer distant-metastasis classifier was built from CDR3 differences across clinicopathological groups. From the PCR reads, TCRdb re-called clones with MiXCR. In this record, the V and J calls reflect TCRdb's handling and not the investigators' own analysis. The repertoire holds around 13,000 clones, with 9.5% to 13% as singletons. This clonotype was obtained from a female donor with papillary thyroid cancer or a benign thyroid nodule (not recorded which). Some clones in this sample may be carry-over from other donors' samples. This rearrangement joins TRBV6-1 to TRBJ2-7, with 10 bases matching TRBD1. Sequencing was performed on blood. The CDR3 loop reads CASRMTGGAVDHEQYF. The CDR3 nucleotides read TGTGCCAGCAGAATGACAGGGGGCGCAGTTGACCACGAGCAGTACTTC.